The clone carrying this T cell receptor beta chain was seen only a few times. The entry originates in a study of blood T cell repertoires in COVID-19. Across the study: Collection of acute and convalescent COVID-19 samples took place in the United States, Italy and Spain. Sample material is recorded as cDNA or gDNA derived from T cells, B-cell-depleted T cells, or PBMCs.

In the study's own analysis: Amplification with reference gene primers provided the estimates of nucleated cell counts. Profiling relied on immunoSEQ multiplex PCR, and the TCRdb table lists in-frame clones only, not all of them. The DNA gave D and trimming, while V, J and clone size come from that table. Among about 140,000 clones listed, around 76% were seen once. The CDR3 is 14 residues long. V dropped 3 bases and J dropped 8 bases, with 13 bases sitting between them. Germline-derived CDR1 and CDR2 are SNHLY and FYNNEI. This receptor was identified in a man at least 80 years old with acute or convalescent COVID-19. The V and J genes are TRBV2 and TRBJ1-4; a weak D match, TRBD1 (5 bases). Sequenced sample: peripheral blood. In DNA form, the CDR3 reads TGTGCCAGCAGTGACAGGGCCATCGACGAAAAACTGTTTTTT. Amino acids: CASSDRAIDEKLFF.